Listed here are 17 T cell receptor beta chains from one sample, sequenced in a study of blood T cell repertoires in COVID-19. The table came from immunoSEQ multiplex PCR; TCRdb's copy has only in-frame clones and leaves some out. The sample records about 160,000 clones, approximately 81% being singletons. The sample taken for sequencing was PBMCs or T cells enriched from blood (not recorded which). Source of these receptors: a man between 60 and 70 years old who had recovered from COVID-19.

The V gene is TRBV7-8, the J gene TRBJ2-2; TRBD2 aligns across 10 bases. The CDR3 consists of 15 residues. J was trimmed by 6 bases and V by 3 bases; bases with no gene match: 4. Germline V gene sequence: CDR1 SGHVS, CDR2 FQNEAQ. CDR3 region: CASSLQAGGSGELFF. Written as DNA, the CDR3 is TGTGCCAGCAGCTTGCAAGCGGGGGGGTCCGGGGAGCTGTTTTTT.

CDR3 residues: CASSSTERQVYEQYF. For the CDR3, the DNA is TGTGCCAGCAGCTCGACAGAAAGACAAGTCTACGAGCAGTACTTC. J is TRBJ2-7 and V is TRBV7-9; TRBD1 is a possible D gene (5 bases). Germline V gene sequence: CDR1 SEHNR, CDR2 FQNEAQ (reference sequence). Trimming pared 4 bases from V and 3 bases from J, leaving 16 bases between. This CDR3 has 15 residues. Complete variable domain (other parts from reference TRBV7-9 and TRBJ2-7): DTGVSQNPRHKITKRGQNVTFRCDPISEHNRLYWYRQTLGQGPEFLTYFQNEAQLEKSRLLSDRFSAERPKGSFSTLEIQRTEQGDSAMYLCASSSTERQVYEQYFGPGTRLTVT.

The chain has TRBV28 and TRBJ2-6; perhaps TRBD2 as D (6 bases). V was shortened by 10 bases and J by 0 bases, with 16 bases between the two germline ends. CDR1 MDHEN and CDR2 SYDVKM come from the germline V gene. The CDR3 covers 16 residues. The CDR3 region is CATGGPLSSGANVLTF. The CDR3 region has the DNA TGTGCCACAGGAGGGCCCTTGAGCTCTGGGGCCAACGTCCTGACTTTC.

The genes are TRBV28 and TRBJ2-5, with a possible D match to TRBD2 (7 bases). V lost 2 bases, J lost 2 bases, and 12 bases lay in between. The CDR3 is made up of 15 amino acids. Germline V CDR1 and CDR2: MDHEN, SYDVKM. The CDR3 bases are TGTGCCAGCAGTTTAAACGGGGGGCCTCAAGAGACCCAGTACTTC. This encodes CASSLNGGPQETQYF.

This chain connects TRBV6-5 to TRBJ1-2; 8 bases align to TRBD1. CDR1 is MNHEY, CDR2 SVGAGI, per germline. This CDR3 is built from 15 residues. V trimming: 6 bases; J trimming: 2 bases; junction bases outside the gene matches: 8. CDR3 DNA sequence: TGTGCCAGCAGGCTTGGGGGGACAGGCAACTATGGCTACACCTTC. This translates into CASRLGGTGNYGYTF.

As regards this clone: This same CDR3 is encoded by further DNA sequences in the sample. This chain joins TRBV3-1 (or the pseudogene TRBV3-2) and TRBJ1-6, with 12 bases matching TRBD1. The CDR3 is made up of 16 amino acids. The junction had 5 bases not matched to a gene; V was cut back by 4 bases and J by 7 bases. The germline gives CDR1 LGHDT, CDR2 YNNKEL (reference sequence). The CDR3 coding sequence is TGTGCCAGCAGCCTTGGGACAGGGGGCTCGAATTCACCCCTCCACTTT. It yields the protein CASSLGTGGSNSPLHF.

The genes are TRBV7-9 and TRBJ1-5, with D maybe TRBD1 (6 bases). This CDR3 is 14 amino acids long. Trimming took off 4 bases at V and 7 bases at J, with 14 bases between the two ends. In germline, CDR1 is SEHNR, CDR2 FQNEAQ (reference sequence). In DNA form, the CDR3 reads TGTGCCAGCAGCTCCGGGGGGGCAGGCCAGCCCCAGCATTTT. This translates into CASSSGGAGQPQHF.

The chain recombines TRBV7-6 with TRBJ2-7, with 7 bases fitting TRBD1. V lost 5 bases and J lost 3; bases outside the gene matches: 10. Germline CDR1 reads SGHVS; CDR2 reads FNYEAQ. The CDR3 loop spans 15 amino acids. CDR3 amino acids: CASSRAGTADYEQYF. CDR3 DNA sequence: TGTGCCAGCAGCCGTGCCGGGACAGCCGACTACGAGCAGTACTTC.

This sequence joins TRBV3-1 (or the pseudogene TRBV3-2) and TRBJ2-1, with a weak D call TRBD2 (6 bases). Germline V gives CDR1 LGHDT, CDR2 YNNKEL (reference sequence). The V and J ends lost 0 bases and 5 bases respectively, with 11 bases between them. The CDR3 is 15 residues long. Here the CDR3 DNA reads TGTGCCAGCAGCCAAGATACTAGCCTGCACAATGAGCAGTTCTTC. This codes for CASSQDTSLHNEQFF.

The CDR3 DNA follows: TGCGCCAGCACACCCGGACAGGGCTCTAATGAAAAACTGTTTTTT. Amino acids: CASTPGQGSNEKLFF. The chain recombines TRBV5-1 with TRBJ1-4, with 8 bases identical to TRBD1. This CDR3 spans 15 amino acids. With 6 bases clipped from V and 3 bases from J, the junction kept 7 bases outside the gene matches. CDR1 and CDR2 from the germline V gene are SGHRS and YFSETQ.

This rearrangement joins TRBV7-9 to TRBJ2-7; D possibly corresponds to TRBD1 (6 bases). CDR3 length: 14 amino acids. Per germline, CDR1 SEHNR and CDR2 FQNEAQ (reference sequence). Trimming left V 6 bases short and J 2 bases short, with 14 bases between. The CDR3 DNA follows: TGTGCCAGCAGTCAACAGGGTGAAGCCTACGAGCAGTACTTC. Protein sequence: CASSQQGEAYEQYF.

The rearrangement links TRBV5-4 to TRBJ2-3; TRBD1 is a possible D gene (5 bases). CDR1 is SGHNT, CDR2 YYREEE, per germline (reference sequence). V was pared by 3 bases and J by 0 bases, with 14 bases between. This CDR3 has 16 residues. DNA for the CDR3: TGTGCCAGCAGCTCTGCAGGGTCCCATAGCACAGATACGCAGTATTTT. The encoded protein is CASSSAGSHSTDTQYF.

The V call is TRBV19, the J call TRBJ2-3, with 8 bases fitting TRBD2. The trim removed 5 bases at V and 3 bases at J, leaving 13 bases unmatched. Germline loops: CDR1 LNHDA, CDR2 SQIVND (reference sequence). The CDR3 has 17 amino acids. The CDR3 nucleotides are TGTGCCAGTAGTTTGGGCAAGGGACTAGTCCCTACAGATACGCAGTATTTT. This sequence encodes CASSLGKGLVPTDTQYF.

The CDR3 DNA is TGTGCCAGCAGCGACGACTTGGGACTGATCAATGAGCAGTTCTTC. Residues: CASSDDLGLINEQFF. The chain couples TRBV5-8 to TRBJ2-1; D perhaps matches TRBD2 (6 bases). Germline loops: CDR1 SGHTS, CDR2 YDEGEE. This CDR3 is built from 15 residues. Between the trimmed V and J ends, which lost 4 bases and 6 bases, there was a span of 17 bases. The variable domain in full, with the rest retrieved from reference TRBV5-8 and TRBJ2-1, is EAGVTQSPTHLIKTRGQQATLRCSPISGHTSVYWYQQALGLGLQFLLWYDEGEERNRGNFPPRFSGRQFPNYSSELNVNALELEDSALYLCASSDDLGLINEQFFGPGTRLTVL.

The chain couples TRBV9 to TRBJ2-1; tentatively, D is TRBD2 (5 bases). Germline V gene data show CDR1 as SGDLS and CDR2 as YYNGEE. Trimming stripped 0 bases from V and 8 bases from J, with 12 bases between. The CDR3 length is 14 residues. The DNA for the CDR3 is TGTGCCAGCAGCGTAGACCTTCGGCGGGATGAGCAGTTCTTC. This translates into CASSVDLRRDEQFF.

With regard to this clone: Distinct nucleotide sequences in the sample also encode this CDR3. This chain uses TRBV9 with TRBJ1-4; TRBD1 might be the D (5 bases). Trimming removed 2 bases from V and 4 bases from J, with 6 bases in between. In germline, CDR1 is SGDLS, CDR2 YYNGEE. The length of the CDR3 is 13 residues. This CDR3 reads CASSVGGNEKLFF. Written as DNA, the CDR3 is TGTGCCAGCAGCGTGGGGGGTAATGAAAAACTGTTTTTT. Supplemented by reference TRBV9 and TRBJ1-4, the full variable domain reads DSGVTQTPKHLITATGQRVTLRCSPRSGDLSVYWYQQSLDQGLQFLIQYYNGEERAKGNILERFSAQQFPDLHSELNLSSLELGDSALYFCASSVGGNEKLFFGSGTQLSVL.

There are a few counts of this clone. The genes are TRBV5-4 and TRBJ1-2, with D perhaps TRBD1 (6 bases). V lost 0 bases, J lost 4 bases, and 16 bases lay in between. The CDR3 loop spans 16 amino acids. Per the germline V gene, CDR1 is SGHNT and CDR2 is YYREEE (reference sequence). CDR3 in DNA: TGTGCCAGCAGCTTGGGGGCCCGACAGGCGCCCTATGGCTACACCTTC. Encoded protein: CASSLGARQAPYGYTF.